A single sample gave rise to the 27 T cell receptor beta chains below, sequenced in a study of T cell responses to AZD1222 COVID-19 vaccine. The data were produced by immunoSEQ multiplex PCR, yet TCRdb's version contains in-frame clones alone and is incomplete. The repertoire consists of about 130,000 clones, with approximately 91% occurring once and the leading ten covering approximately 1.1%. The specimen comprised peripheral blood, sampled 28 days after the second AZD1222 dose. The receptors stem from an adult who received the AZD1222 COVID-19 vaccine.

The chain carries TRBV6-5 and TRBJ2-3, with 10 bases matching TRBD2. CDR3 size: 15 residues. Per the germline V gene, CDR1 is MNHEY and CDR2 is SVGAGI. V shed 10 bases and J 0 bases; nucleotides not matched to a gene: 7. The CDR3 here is CATFSGRPSTDTQYF. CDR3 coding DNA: TGTGCCACCTTTAGCGGGAGGCCTAGCACAGATACGCAGTATTTT.

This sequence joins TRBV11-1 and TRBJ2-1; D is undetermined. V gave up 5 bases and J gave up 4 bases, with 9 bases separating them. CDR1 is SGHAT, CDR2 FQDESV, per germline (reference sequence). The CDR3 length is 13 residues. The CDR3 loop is CASSKARYNEQFF. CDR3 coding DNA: TGTGCCAGCAGCAAAGCCAGATACAATGAGCAGTTCTTC.

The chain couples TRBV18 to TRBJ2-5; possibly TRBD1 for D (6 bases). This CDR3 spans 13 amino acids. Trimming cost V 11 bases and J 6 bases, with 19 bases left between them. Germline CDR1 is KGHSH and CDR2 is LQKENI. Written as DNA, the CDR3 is TGTGCCGGGGGCGAGGGAATTTCCCAGACCCAGTACTTC. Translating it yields CAGGEGISQTQYF.

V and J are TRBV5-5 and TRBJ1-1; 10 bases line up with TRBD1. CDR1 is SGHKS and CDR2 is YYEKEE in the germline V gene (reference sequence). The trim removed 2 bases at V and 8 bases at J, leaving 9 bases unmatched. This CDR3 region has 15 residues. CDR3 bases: TGTGCCAGCAGCTTCGGACAGGGGGACACATCCGAAGCTTTCTTT. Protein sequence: CASSFGQGDTSEAFF. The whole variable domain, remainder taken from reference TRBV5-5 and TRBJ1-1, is DAGVTQSPTHLIKTRGQQVTLRCSPISGHKSVSWYQQVLGQGPQFIFQYYEKEERGRGNFPDRFSARQFPNYSSELNVNALLLGDSALYLCASSFGQGDTSEAFFGQGTRLTVV.

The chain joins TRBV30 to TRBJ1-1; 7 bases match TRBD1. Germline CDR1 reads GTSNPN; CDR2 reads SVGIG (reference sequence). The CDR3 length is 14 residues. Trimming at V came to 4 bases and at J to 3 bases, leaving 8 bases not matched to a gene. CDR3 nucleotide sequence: TGTGCCTGGACTCCGACAGGGTGGGACACTGAAGCTTTCTTT. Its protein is CAWTPTGWDTEAFF.

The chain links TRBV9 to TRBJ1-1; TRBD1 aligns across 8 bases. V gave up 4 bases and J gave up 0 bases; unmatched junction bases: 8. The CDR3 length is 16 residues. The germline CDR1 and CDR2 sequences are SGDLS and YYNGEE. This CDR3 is CASSPGQGLMNTEAFF. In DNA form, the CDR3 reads TGTGCCAGCAGCCCAGGACAGGGCCTGATGAACACTGAAGCTTTCTTT.

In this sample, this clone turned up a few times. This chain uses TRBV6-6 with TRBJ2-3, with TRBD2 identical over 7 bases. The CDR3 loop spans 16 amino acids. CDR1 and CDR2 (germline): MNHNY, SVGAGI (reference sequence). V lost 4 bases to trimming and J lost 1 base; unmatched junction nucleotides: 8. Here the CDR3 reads CASSSKRGGRTDTQYF. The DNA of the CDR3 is TGTGCCAGCAGTTCCAAACGCGGGGGACGCACAGATACGCAGTATTTT.

CDR3 coding DNA: TGTGCCAGCAGTGAAGGGTGGACGGAAGTCTACGAGCAGTACTTC. The encoded protein is CASSEGWTEVYEQYF. The chain is built from TRBV6-1 and TRBJ2-7, with no clear D. Trimming pared 1 base from V and 3 bases from J, leaving 13 bases between. The CDR3 contains 15 residues. Germline V gives CDR1 MNHNS, CDR2 SASEGT.

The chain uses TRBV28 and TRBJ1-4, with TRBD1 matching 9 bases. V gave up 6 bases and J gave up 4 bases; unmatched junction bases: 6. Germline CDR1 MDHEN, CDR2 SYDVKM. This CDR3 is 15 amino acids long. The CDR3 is CASRLDRGFNEKLFF. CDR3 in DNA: TGTGCCAGCAGATTAGACAGGGGGTTTAATGAAAAACTGTTTTTT.

CDR3 sequence: CASSEAVPSNQPQHF. The DNA of the CDR3 is TGTGCCAGCAGTGAAGCGGTACCGAGCAATCAGCCCCAGCATTTT. The chain carries TRBV6-1 and TRBJ1-5, with D unclear. Trimming shortened V by 0 bases and J by 1 base, and 7 bases separated the two germline ends. The CDR3 covers 15 residues. Germline CDR1 and CDR2: MNHNS and SASEGT.

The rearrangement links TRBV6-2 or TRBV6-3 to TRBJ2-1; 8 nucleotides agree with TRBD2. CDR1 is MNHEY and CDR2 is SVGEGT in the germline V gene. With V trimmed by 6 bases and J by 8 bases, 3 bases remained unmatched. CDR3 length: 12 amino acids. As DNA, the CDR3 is TGTGCCAGCAGCGGGAGGGCCCATGAGCAGTTCTTC. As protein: CASSGRAHEQFF.

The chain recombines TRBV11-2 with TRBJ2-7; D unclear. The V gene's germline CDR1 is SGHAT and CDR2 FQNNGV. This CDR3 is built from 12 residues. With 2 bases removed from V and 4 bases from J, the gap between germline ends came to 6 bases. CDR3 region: CASSLMEYEQYF. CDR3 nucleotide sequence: TGTGCCAGCAGCTTAATGGAGTACGAGCAGTACTTC.

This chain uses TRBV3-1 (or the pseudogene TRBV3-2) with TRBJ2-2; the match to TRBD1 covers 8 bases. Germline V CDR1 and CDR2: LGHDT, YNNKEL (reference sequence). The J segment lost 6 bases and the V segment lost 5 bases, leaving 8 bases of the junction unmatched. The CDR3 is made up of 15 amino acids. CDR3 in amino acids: CASSARTGRSGELFF. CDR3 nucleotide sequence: TGTGCCAGCAGCGCCCGGACAGGGAGGTCCGGGGAGCTGTTTTTT.

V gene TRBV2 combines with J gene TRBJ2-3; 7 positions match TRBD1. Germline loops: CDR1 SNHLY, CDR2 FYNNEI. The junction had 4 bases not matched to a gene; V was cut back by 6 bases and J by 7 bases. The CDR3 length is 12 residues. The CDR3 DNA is TGTGCCAGCAGGGACAGGTCACATACGCAGTATTTT. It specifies CASRDRSHTQYF.

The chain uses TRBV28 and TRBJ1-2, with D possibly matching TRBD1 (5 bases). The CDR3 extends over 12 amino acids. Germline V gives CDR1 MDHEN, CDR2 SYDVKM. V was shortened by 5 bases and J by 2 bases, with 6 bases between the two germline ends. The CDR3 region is CASSPGNYGYTF. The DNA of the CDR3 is TGTGCCAGCAGTCCAGGGAACTATGGCTACACCTTC.

The CDR3 nucleotides are TGTGCCACCAGTGAGGGACAGGGGAAAAATCAGCCCCAGCATTTT. Translation: CATSEGQGKNQPQHF. The V and J genes are TRBV24-1 and TRBJ1-5, with 10 bases aligning to TRBD1. The CDR3 runs 15 residues. Trimming removed 4 bases from V and 4 bases from J; junction bases left unmatched: 3. Germline CDR1 and CDR2: KGHDR and SFDVKD.

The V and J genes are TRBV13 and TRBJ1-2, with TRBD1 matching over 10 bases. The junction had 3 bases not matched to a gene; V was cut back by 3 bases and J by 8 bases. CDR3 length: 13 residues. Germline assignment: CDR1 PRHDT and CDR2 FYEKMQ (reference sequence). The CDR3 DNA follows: TGTGCCAGCAGCTTCGACAGGGGGCGCGGCTACACCTTC. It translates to CASSFDRGRGYTF.

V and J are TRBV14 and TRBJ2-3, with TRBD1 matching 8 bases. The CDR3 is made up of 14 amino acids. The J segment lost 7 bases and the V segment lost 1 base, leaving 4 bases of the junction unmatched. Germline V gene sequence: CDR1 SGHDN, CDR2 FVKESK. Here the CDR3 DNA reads TGTGCCAGCAGCCAAGGACAGGGGCTACATACGCAGTATTTT. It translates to CASSQGQGLHTQYF.

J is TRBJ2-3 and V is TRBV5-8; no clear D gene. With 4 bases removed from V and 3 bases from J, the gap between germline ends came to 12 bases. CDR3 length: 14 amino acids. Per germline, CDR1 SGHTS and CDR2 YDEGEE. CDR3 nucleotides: TGTGCCAGCAGCCTCGCGGCAGGAACAGATACGCAGTATTTT. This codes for CASSLAAGTDTQYF.

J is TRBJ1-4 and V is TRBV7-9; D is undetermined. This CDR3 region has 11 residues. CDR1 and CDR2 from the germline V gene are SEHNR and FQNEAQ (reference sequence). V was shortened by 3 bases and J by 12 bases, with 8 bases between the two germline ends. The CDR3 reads CASSFGPELFF. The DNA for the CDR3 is TGTGCCAGCAGCTTCGGGCCTGAACTGTTTTTT.

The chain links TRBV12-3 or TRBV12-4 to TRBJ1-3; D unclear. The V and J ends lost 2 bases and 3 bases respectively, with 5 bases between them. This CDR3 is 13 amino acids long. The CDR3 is CASSLNSGNTIYF. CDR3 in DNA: TGTGCCAGCAGTTTAAACAGTGGAAACACCATATATTTT.

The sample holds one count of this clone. In DNA, the CDR3 is TGTGCCGGGAGGACAGGGGCGAACCCGATTAGCTCCTACGAGCAGTACTTC. Amino acids: CAGRTGANPISSYEQYF. The rearrangement joins TRBV21-1 to TRBJ2-7; no check of the table's D call, TRBD1, against the DNA was made. TRBV21-1 is described as a pseudogene. CDR3 length equals 17 residues.

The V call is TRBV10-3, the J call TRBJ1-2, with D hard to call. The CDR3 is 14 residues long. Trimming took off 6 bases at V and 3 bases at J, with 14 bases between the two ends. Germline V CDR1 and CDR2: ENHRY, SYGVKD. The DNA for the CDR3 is TGTGCCATCAGGGACTCATGGAGGTACTATGGCTACACCTTC. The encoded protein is CAIRDSWRYYGYTF.

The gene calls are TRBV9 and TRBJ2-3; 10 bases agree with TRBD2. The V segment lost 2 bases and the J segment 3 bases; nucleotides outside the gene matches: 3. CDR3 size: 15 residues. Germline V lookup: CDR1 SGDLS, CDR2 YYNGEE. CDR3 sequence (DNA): TGTGCCAGCAGCGTCGGACTAGCGGCTACAGATACGCAGTATTTT. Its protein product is CASSVGLAATDTQYF.

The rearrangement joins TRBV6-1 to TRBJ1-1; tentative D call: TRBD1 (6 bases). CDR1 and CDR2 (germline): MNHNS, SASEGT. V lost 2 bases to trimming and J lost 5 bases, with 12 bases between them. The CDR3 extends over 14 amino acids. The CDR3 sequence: CASSENRVYTEAFF. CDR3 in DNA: TGTGCCAGCAGTGAAAACAGGGTGTATACTGAAGCTTTCTTT.

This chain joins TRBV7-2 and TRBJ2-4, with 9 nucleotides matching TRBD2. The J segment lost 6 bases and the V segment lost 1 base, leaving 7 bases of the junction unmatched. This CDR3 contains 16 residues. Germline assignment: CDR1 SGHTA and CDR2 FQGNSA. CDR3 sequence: CASSLGPLAGTNIQYF. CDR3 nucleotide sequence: TGTGCCAGCAGCTTAGGGCCCCTAGCGGGAACAAACATTCAGTACTTC.

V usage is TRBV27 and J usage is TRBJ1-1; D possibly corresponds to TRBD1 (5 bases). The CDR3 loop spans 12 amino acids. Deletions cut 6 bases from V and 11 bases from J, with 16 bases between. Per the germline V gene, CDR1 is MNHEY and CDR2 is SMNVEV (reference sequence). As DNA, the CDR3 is TGTGCCAGCAGGCCTTCAGGGACGAAGGCTTTCTTT. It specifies CASRPSGTKAFF.